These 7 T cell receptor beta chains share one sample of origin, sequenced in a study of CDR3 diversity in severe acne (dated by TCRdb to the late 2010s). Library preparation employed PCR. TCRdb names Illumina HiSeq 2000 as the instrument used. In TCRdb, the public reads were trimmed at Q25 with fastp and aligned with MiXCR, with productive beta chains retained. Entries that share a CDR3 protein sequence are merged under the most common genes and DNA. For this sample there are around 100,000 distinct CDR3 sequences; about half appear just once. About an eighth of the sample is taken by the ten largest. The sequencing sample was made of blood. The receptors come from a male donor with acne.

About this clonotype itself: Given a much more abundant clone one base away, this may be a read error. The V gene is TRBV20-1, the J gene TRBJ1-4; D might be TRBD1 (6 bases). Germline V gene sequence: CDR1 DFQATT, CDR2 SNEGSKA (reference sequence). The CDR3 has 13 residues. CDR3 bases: TGCAGTGCCAGACAGGAGATAAATGAAAAACCGTTTTTT. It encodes CSARQEINEKPFF.

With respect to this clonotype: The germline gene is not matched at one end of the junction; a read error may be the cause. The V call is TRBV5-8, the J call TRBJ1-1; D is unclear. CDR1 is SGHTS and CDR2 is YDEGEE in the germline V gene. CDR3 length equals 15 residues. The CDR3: CASSHAARSDTEAFF. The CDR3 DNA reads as TGCGCCAGCAGCCATGCAGCTAGGTCTGACACTGAAGCTTTCTTT.

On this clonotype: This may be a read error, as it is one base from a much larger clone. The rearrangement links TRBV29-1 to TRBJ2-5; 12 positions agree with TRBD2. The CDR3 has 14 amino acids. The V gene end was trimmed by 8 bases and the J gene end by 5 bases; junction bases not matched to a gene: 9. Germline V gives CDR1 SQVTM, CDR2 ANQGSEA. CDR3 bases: TGCAGCATTGGATCTAGCGGGAGGGGGGAGACCCAGTACTTC. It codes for CSIGSSGRGETQYF.

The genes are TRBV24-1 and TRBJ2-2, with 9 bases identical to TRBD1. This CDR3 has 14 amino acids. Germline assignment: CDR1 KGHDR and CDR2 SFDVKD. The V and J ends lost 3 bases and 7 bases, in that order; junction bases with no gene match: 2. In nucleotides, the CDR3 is TGTGCCACCAGTGATGGGACAGGGATCGGGGAGCTGTTTTTT. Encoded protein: CATSDGTGIGELFF.

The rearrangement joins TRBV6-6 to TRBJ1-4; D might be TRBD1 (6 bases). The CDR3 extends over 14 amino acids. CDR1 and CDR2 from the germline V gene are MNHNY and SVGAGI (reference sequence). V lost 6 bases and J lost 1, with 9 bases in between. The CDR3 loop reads CASSRGGTNEKLFF. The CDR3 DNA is TGTGCCAGCAGCCGAGGGGGAACTAATGAAAAACTGTTTTTT.

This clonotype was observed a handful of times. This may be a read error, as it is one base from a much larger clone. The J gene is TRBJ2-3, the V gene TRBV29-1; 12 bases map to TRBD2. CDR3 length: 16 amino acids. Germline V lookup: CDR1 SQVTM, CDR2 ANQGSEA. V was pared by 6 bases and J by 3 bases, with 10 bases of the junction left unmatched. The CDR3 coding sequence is TGCAGCGTCCGAGGGCATGGACTAGCGGGAACAGATACGCAGTATTTT. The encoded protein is CSVRGHGLAGTDTQYF.

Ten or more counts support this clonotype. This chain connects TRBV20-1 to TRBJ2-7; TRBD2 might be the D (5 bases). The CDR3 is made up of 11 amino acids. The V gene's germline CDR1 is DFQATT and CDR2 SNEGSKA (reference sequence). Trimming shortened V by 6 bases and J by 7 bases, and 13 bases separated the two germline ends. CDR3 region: CSAHPGSEQYF. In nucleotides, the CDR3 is TGCAGTGCCCACCCGGGGAGTGAGCAGTACTTC.